The rows below give T cell receptor beta chains drawn from one sample of a study of shared clonotypes between healthy human individuals. The repertoire was sequenced with immunoSEQ multiplex PCR; TCRdb's copy has only in-frame clones and lacks some. The sample has millions of clones, around nine tenths seen once. The specimen sequenced was naive CD4+ T cells sorted from blood. All receptors come from a man aged 18 to 29 in good health. Both conserved end residues are part of each CDR3. Each record gives: D gene, V gene, J gene, CDR3 protein. A D gene is named only where the DNA matches it firmly.

TRBD2	TRBV6-5	TRBJ2-4	CASSRGEGGKNIQYF
.	TRBV5-4	TRBJ2-5	CASSWDPSGTQYF
TRBD2	TRBV2	TRBJ2-3	CASRPEVAGGSTDTQYF
TRBD2	TRBV2	TRBJ2-2	CASSESRGVGELFF
.	TRBV7-9	TRBJ2-4	CASSLSRGKAKNIQYF
.	TRBV5-1	TRBJ2-7	CASSLSWQEVYEQYF
.	TRBV25-1	TRBJ2-5	CASSERRGQRGETQYF
.	TRBV2	TRBJ2-1	CASMGNYNEQFF
.	TRBV10-1	TRBJ2-3	CASSRQGGDTQYF
.	TRBV30	TRBJ2-1	CAWRGFLDEQFF
.	TRBV18	TRBJ2-7	CASSRAAYEQYF
.	TRBV10-1	TRBJ2-5	CASRMPGAQETQYF
.	TRBV30	TRBJ1-4	CAWSEIGSTNEKLFF
.	TRBV6-5	TRBJ1-5	CASSPDGSRQPQHF
TRBD2	TRBV2	TRBJ2-2	CASSGLAGAAGELFF
TRBD2	TRBV7-9	TRBJ2-3	CASSLGASGAFTDTQYF
.	TRBV5-4	TRBJ2-3	CASNTGGSTDTQYF
.	TRBV7-3	TRBJ2-2	CASSLGRTGELFF
.	TRBV5-4	TRBJ2-1	CASSSRRADFSEQFF
.	TRBV2	TRBJ2-1	CASSVGGLGSEQFF
.	TRBV2	TRBJ2-7	CASRGGEQYF
.	TRBV19	TRBJ1-5	CASRAVVGASNQPQHF
.	TRBV30	TRBJ1-1	CAWSVALNTEAFF
.	TRBV30	TRBJ1-1	CAWSVLGQGSTEAFF
TRBD2	TRBV6-1	TRBJ2-2	CASSEVSGGKTGELFF
TRBD1	TRBV7-2	TRBJ2-7	CASSLTTGGTYEQYF
.	TRBV30	TRBJ1-6	CAWSPRSFAGNSPLHF
.	TRBV6-4	TRBJ2-7	CASRPQGYEQYF
TRBD1	TRBV29-1	TRBJ2-7	CSAVLTGSIPYF
TRBD2	TRBV7-2	TRBJ2-1	CASSLAPGLAVYNEQFF
.	TRBV28	TRBJ2-7	CASRGRYEQYF
TRBD2	TRBV19	TRBJ2-3	CACDSGLAGSTDTQYF
.	TRBV18	TRBJ2-1	CASSLKAREQDYNEQFF
.	TRBV6-6	TRBJ1-5	CASSYQTQPQHF
.	TRBV12-2	TRBJ2-1	CASRPGTSGYNEQFF
TRBD1	TRBV5-8	TRBJ1-1	CASSRGDRERSTEAFF
TRBD1	TRBV18	TRBJ2-5	CASSPPGTGVQETQYF
.	TRBV12-5	TRBJ2-5	CASGFSYFGQSQETQYF
.	TRBV27	TRBJ1-2	CASSLFSGEDYGYTF
.	TRBV18	TRBJ1-5	CASSPTQIKSNQPQHF
.	TRBV28	TRBJ1-3	CASSFRGGNTIYF
.	TRBV11-3	TRBJ2-3	CASSLQGRTDTQYF
.	TRBV7-9	TRBJ1-1	CASSPGSGEAFF
.	TRBV19	TRBJ1-1	CASTLRPGVEAFF
.	TRBV19	TRBJ1-5	CASRLQSGAENQPQHF
.	TRBV6-1	TRBJ2-2	CASSAPTTNTGELFF
TRBD2	TRBV9	TRBJ2-3	CASSLGLAGGNLPDTQYF
.	TRBV7-9	TRBJ2-5	CASSLAMGVETQYF
.	TRBV9	TRBJ1-1	CASSGRMNTEAFF
TRBD2	TRBV29-1	TRBJ2-7	CSVGLGNRDEQYF
TRBD1	TRBV5-1	TRBJ1-6	CASSFGTGTSSYNSPLHF
.	TRBV5-1	TRBJ2-1	CASSSSSSSYNEQFF
.	TRBV10-3	TRBJ2-1	CAISGGGTPLEFF
TRBD1	TRBV9	TRBJ1-1	CASSVDPGGRSNTEAFF